A selection of T cell receptor beta chains follows, all from one sample in a study of identical twins. TCRdb processed the 5' RACE reads anew with MiXCR; each CDR3 protein has one entry. Here the sample spans about 720,000 distinct CDR3 sequences, 8.6% being singletons. This sample was shared with a second study, whose subject was yellow fever vaccine responses in identical twins.

The sample consisted of PBMCs. The receptors derive from a woman between 18 and 29 years old in good health. The CDR3 runs from the conserved cysteine through the conserved F or W. D genes are given only for firm matches. The size entry is marked missing in some rows and otherwise reads once, few, many or a size class.

clone_size j_call v_call d_call cdr3_nt cdr3_aa
many TRBJ2-3 TRBV6-1 NA TGTGCCAGCAGGCCTCTGGGGGCTACTAGCACAGATACGCAGTATTTT CASRPLGATSTDTQYF
many TRBJ2-7 TRBV7-9 NA TGTGCCAGCAGCTTAGAAGCACAGGGCTACGAGCAGTACTTC CASSLEAQGYEQYF
few TRBJ2-3 TRBV2 TRBD2 TGTGCCAGCCTCGGGACTAGCGGAGATACGCAGTATTTT CASLGTSGDTQYF
NA TRBJ2-2 TRBV7-2 TRBD2 TGTGCCAGCAGCTTAGGCGGGGGGGCCTCCGGGGAGCTGTTTTTT CASSLGGGASGELFF
many TRBJ2-7 TRBV4-1 TRBD2 TGCGCCAGCAGCCAAGGGGCTAGCGGATTCTACGAGCAGTACTTC CASSQGASGFYEQYF
few TRBJ2-3 TRBV20-1 NA TGCAGTGTGGGCGTGACCGCAGATACGCAGTATTTT CSVGVTADTQYF
NA TRBJ2-3 TRBV2 NA TGTGCCAGCAGTGAATCTAGACAGGCCTTCACAGATACGCAGTATTTT CASSESRQAFTDTQYF
many TRBJ2-2 TRBV15 NA TGTGCCACCAGCAGAGATGCCGGCGGGGAGCTGTTTTTT CATSRDAGGELFF
few TRBJ2-7 TRBV12-3/TRBV12-4 TRBD2 TGTGCCAGCAGTTTATTCCTGCGGGGGGGAGGCGAGCAGTACTTC CASSLFLRGGGEQYF
many TRBJ2-5 TRBV29-1 TRBD2 TGCAGCGTTGAAAGGGGACTAGGGAGCGGGAGTGTGGAGACCCAGTACTTC CSVERGLGSGSVETQYF
NA TRBJ2-7 TRBV4-2 TRBD1 TGTGCCAGCAGCCACGCCGGGACAGGAAGCTCCTACGAGCAGTACTTC CASSHAGTGSSYEQYF
NA TRBJ2-7 TRBV13 TRBD2 TGTGCCAGCAGCCCAACGACTAGCGGGAGTTACGAGCAGTACTTC CASSPTTSGSYEQYF
few TRBJ1-2 TRBV10-2 TRBD1 TGCGCCAGCGGTGGCGGGACAGGGTACGGCTACACCTTC CASGGGTGYGYTF
NA TRBJ2-7 TRBV29-1 NA TGCAGCGTTTTAAGCGTTCGATACGAGCAGTACTTC CSVLSVRYEQYF
NA TRBJ2-3 TRBV11-2 NA TGTGCCAGCAGCGCGACCGGGACGCTTATCACAGATACGCAGTATTTT CASSATGTLITDTQYF
NA TRBJ2-5 TRBV3-1 NA TGTGCCAGCAGCCAAAGCGGACAAGAGACCCAGTACTTC CASSQSGQETQYF
NA TRBJ2-1 TRBV6-2/TRBV6-3 TRBD2 TGTGCCAGCACCCAGGGCGGGAGGTACAATGAGCAGTTCTTC CASTQGGRYNEQFF
NA TRBJ2-5 TRBV12-3/TRBV12-4 TRBD2 TGTGCCAGCAGTTTGTTACTAGCGGGGGATCAAGAGACCCAGTACTTC CASSLLLAGDQETQYF
few TRBJ1-1 TRBV20-1 TRBD1 TGCAGTACACCTGTTTGGACAGGGGGCAAAATTATGAACACTGAAGCTTTCTTT CSTPVWTGGKIMNTEAFF
few TRBJ2-6 TRBV5-1 NA TGCGCCAGCAGCAGCGGGACACTCTCCTTTTCTGGGGCCAACGTCCTGACTTTC CASSSGTLSFSGANVLTF
NA TRBJ2-7 TRBV7-9 TRBD2 TGTGCCAGCAGCTTGAAGGCGGGGGGGACCCCCTACGAGCAGTACTTC CASSLKAGGTPYEQYF
NA TRBJ2-2 TRBV9 TRBD1 TGTGCCAGCAGCGCCGGGACAGGGTCTCACACCGGGGAGCTGTTTTTT CASSAGTGSHTGELFF
few TRBJ1-5 TRBV27 TRBD1 TGTGCCAGTTCTAGAGGACAGGGCCCCAATAGCAATCAGCCCCAGCATTTT CASSRGQGPNSNQPQHF
NA TRBJ1-6 TRBV25-1 NA TGTGCCAGCAGCCCGATCGGGGGTAATTCACCCCTCCACTTT CASSPIGGNSPLHF
NA TRBJ1-4 TRBV7-6 NA TGTGCCAGCAGCTTACCGGGCCCTGCAACTAATGAAAAACTGTTTTTT CASSLPGPATNEKLFF
NA TRBJ2-1 TRBV7-3 NA TGTGCCAGCAGTCTGGAAGGTGAGGCAGACAATGAGCAGTTCTTC CASSLEGEADNEQFF
once TRBJ2-7 TRBV11-2 NA TGTGCCAGCAGCCCTCTCCTCGAGCAGTACTTC CASSPLLEQYF
many TRBJ2-7 TRBV6-5 TRBD2 TGTGCCAGCAGTTCACAAGCGGGGAGCTCCTACGAGCAGTACTTC CASSSQAGSSYEQYF
NA TRBJ2-4 TRBV20-1 NA TGCAGTGCTAGAGATCTCGCTGGCTTCCCTGACATTCAGTACTTC CSARDLAGFPDIQYF
few TRBJ2-1 TRBV12-3/TRBV12-4 NA TGTGCCAGCGGCCACAATGAGCAGTTCTTC CASGHNEQFF
NA TRBJ2-6 TRBV28 NA TGTGCCAGCAGTTTATACCTTGCCTCTGGGGCCAACGTCCTGACTTTC CASSLYLASGANVLTF
many TRBJ2-7 TRBV27 TRBD1 TGTGCCAGCAGTTTGCGACAGGGGGGCTACGAGCAGTACTTC CASSLRQGGYEQYF
many TRBJ2-3 TRBV28 TRBD2 TGTGCCAGCAATACCTTTGGGGGACTAGCGGGAACAGATACGCAGTATTTT CASNTFGGLAGTDTQYF
NA TRBJ2-4 TRBV7-8 TRBD2 TGTGCCAGCAGCTCCGGACTAGCGGGGGGTCGGATGGCCAAAAACATTCAGTACTTC CASSSGLAGGRMAKNIQYF
NA TRBJ2-7 TRBV5-1 TRBD1 TGCGCCAGCAGAATGGGACAGGGGGGTTCCTACGAGCAGTACTTC CASRMGQGGSYEQYF
NA TRBJ2-1 TRBV7-3 TRBD1 TGTGCCAGCAGCTTAAATCAGGGGACAGGGTACAATGAGCAGTTCTTC CASSLNQGTGYNEQFF
many TRBJ1-5 TRBV4-1 TRBD1 TGCGCCAGCAGCCTCATGGGACAGGGCCCCAATCAGCCCCAGCATTTT CASSLMGQGPNQPQHF
few TRBJ2-5 TRBV6-1 TRBD2 TGTGCGTCAGGACTAGTCGGAACGGGCCAAGAGACCCAGTACTTC CASGLVGTGQETQYF
few TRBJ2-5 TRBV28 TRBD2 TGTGCCAGCAGAGCGGGCGAGCGGGGGCGAGAGACCCAGTACTTC CASRAGERGRETQYF
few TRBJ1-2 TRBV20-1 TRBD1 TGCAGTGCTAGAGATACCCTCAGGGGGAACTATGGCTACACCTTC CSARDTLRGNYGYTF
NA TRBJ2-1 TRBV29-1 NA TGCAGCGGGGAGGTGTACAATGAGCAGTTCTTC CSGEVYNEQFF
few TRBJ1-1 TRBV20-1 TRBD1 TGCAGTGCTCAACAACGGGACAGGGGGTACACTGAAGCTTTCTTT CSAQQRDRGYTEAFF
NA TRBJ2-1 TRBV15 TRBD2 TGTGCCACCAGCAGAGAGGCCGGGAGGGACTACAATGAGCAGTTCTTC CATSREAGRDYNEQFF
NA TRBJ2-7 TRBV20-1 TRBD2 TGCAGTGCTAGCCTGCTAGCGGGGGCCGGGAACGAGCAGTACTTC CSASLLAGAGNEQYF
many TRBJ2-7 TRBV29-1 NA TGCAGCGTTCGCGAACCTACCCAACGCGCTAGATTCTACGAGCAGTACTTC CSVREPTQRARFYEQYF
few TRBJ1-4 TRBV7-8 NA TGTGCCAGCAGCTCCGGACTCGGTTCCAATGAAAAACTGTTTTTT CASSSGLGSNEKLFF
few TRBJ2-7 TRBV28 TRBD2 TGTGCCAGCAGTTTTTATGGAGCGGGATTACTCTACGAGCAGTACTTC CASSFYGAGLLYEQYF
many TRBJ2-7 TRBV18 TRBD1 TGTGCCAGCTCACGTGGGACAGCTGTTTACGAGCAGTACTTC CASSRGTAVYEQYF
many TRBJ2-7 TRBV6-5 TRBD1 TGTGCCAGCAGTTATGACCCGGGGACAGGCTACGAGCAGTACTTC CASSYDPGTGYEQYF
few TRBJ2-1 TRBV20-1 TRBD2 TGCAGTGCTAGAGATAGCGGGAGGGTCTCCTACAATGAGCAGTTCTTC CSARDSGRVSYNEQFF
NA TRBJ2-5 TRBV7-7 NA TGTGCTAGCAGCTTAGGAAGCCGGTACCAAGAGACCCAGTACTTC CASSLGSRYQETQYF
NA TRBJ2-7 TRBV5-5 NA TGTGCCAGCAGCTTGGAGACCTTCCTCTACGAGCAGTACTTC CASSLETFLYEQYF
many TRBJ2-1 TRBV7-9 NA TGTGCCAGCAGCCCACAGGGATTCTACAATGAGCAGTTCTTC CASSPQGFYNEQFF
NA TRBJ2-5 TRBV7-8 NA TGTGCCAGCAGCTTAATACAGGGCCAAGAGACCCAGTACTTC CASSLIQGQETQYF
few TRBJ2-3 TRBV7-2 TRBD2 TGTGCCAGCAGCACTAGCGGGAGAACAGATACGCAGTATTTT CASSTSGRTDTQYF
few TRBJ2-3 TRBV15 TRBD2 TGTGCCACCAGCAGAGGTCTAACTAGCGGAGATTGGGGAGATACGCAGTATTTT CATSRGLTSGDWGDTQYF
NA TRBJ1-6 TRBV4-1 NA TGCGCCAGCAGCCACCCCATGCAGGGTGATAATTCACCCCTCCACTTT CASSHPMQGDNSPLHF